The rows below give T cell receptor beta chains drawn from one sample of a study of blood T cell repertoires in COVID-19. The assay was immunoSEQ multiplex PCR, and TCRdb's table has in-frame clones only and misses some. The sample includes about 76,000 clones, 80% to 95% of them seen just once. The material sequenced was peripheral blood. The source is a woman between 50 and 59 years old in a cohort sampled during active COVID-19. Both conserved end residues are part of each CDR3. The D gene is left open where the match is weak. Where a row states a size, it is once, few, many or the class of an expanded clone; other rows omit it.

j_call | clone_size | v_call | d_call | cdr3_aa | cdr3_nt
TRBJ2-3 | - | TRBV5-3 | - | CARSRESHTDTQYF | TGTGCCAGAAGCCGAGAGAGCCACACAGATACGCAGTATTTT
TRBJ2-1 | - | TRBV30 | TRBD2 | CAWSGAGTSGSSYNEQFF | TGTGCCTGGAGTGGGGCCGGGACTAGCGGTTCCTCCTACAATGAGCAGTTCTTC
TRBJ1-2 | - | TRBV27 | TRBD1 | CASSLSDRVGANYGYTF | TGTGCCAGCAGTTTATCGGACAGGGTTGGAGCTAACTATGGCTACACCTTC
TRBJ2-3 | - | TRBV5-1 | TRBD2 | CASSFPLAGIGDTQYF | TGCGCCAGCAGCTTCCCACTAGCGGGAATTGGAGATACGCAGTATTTT
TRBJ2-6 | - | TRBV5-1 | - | CASQGSGANVLTF | TGCGCCAGTCAGGGATCTGGGGCCAACGTCCTGACTTTC
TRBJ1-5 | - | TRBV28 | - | CASSLSVQFNQPQHF | TGTGCCAGCAGTTTATCAGTTCAGTTTAATCAGCCCCAGCATTTT
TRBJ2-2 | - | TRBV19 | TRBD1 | CASSIPRDRGPGELFF | TGTGCCAGTAGTATACCCCGGGACAGGGGCCCCGGGGAGCTGTTTTTT
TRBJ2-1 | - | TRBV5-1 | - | CASSLEDSYNEQFF | TGCGCCAGCAGCTTGGAGGACAGCTACAATGAGCAGTTCTTC
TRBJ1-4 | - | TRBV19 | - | CASSIMGDIEKLFF | TGTGCCAGTAGTATTATGGGGGACATTGAAAAACTGTTTTTT
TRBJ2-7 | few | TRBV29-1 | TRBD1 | CSVEGDRYSSGVYEQYF | TGCAGCGTTGAAGGGGACAGGTACTCTTCAGGGGTCTACGAGCAGTACTTC
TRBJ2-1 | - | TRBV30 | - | CAWSDGLDFDEQFF | TGTGCCTGGAGTGACGGGTTGGACTTCGATGAGCAGTTCTTC
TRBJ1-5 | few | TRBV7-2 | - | CASSLGHNNQPQHF | TGTGCCAGCAGCTTAGGGCACAATAATCAGCCCCAGCATTTT
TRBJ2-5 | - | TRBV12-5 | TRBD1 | CASGLTPRDRGIQETQYF | TGTGCTAGTGGTCTAACCCCCCGGGACAGGGGGATCCAAGAGACCCAGTACTTC
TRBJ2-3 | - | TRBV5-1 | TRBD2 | CASSLGLASGRTDTQYF | TGCGCCAGCAGCTTGGGACTGGCTAGCGGGAGGACAGATACGCAGTATTTT
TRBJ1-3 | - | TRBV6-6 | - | CASSSPGVLSGNTIYF | TGTGCCAGCAGTTCCCCCGGAGTGCTCTCTGGAAACACCATATATTTT
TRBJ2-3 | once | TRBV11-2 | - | CASSAWSSSTDTQYF | TGTGCCAGCAGCGCTTGGAGTTCTAGCACAGATACGCAGTATTTT
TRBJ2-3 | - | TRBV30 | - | CAWSMGFSTDTQYF | TGTGCCTGGAGCATGGGCTTCTCCACAGATACGCAGTATTTT
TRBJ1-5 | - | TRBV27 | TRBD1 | CASSPTTGTGGYQPQHF | TGTGCCAGCAGTCCCACGACCGGGACAGGGGGGTATCAGCCCCAGCATTTT
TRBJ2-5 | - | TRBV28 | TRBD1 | CASWTGGEETQYF | TGTGCCAGTTGGACAGGGGGCGAGGAGACCCAGTACTTC
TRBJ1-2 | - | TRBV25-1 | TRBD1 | CASSELDRAYGYTF | TGTGCCAGCAGTGAATTGGACAGGGCTTATGGCTACACCTTC
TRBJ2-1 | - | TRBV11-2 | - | CASRSLQINEQFF | TGTGCCAGCAGATCGTTACAGATTAATGAGCAGTTCTTC
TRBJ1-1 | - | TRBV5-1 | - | CASSLGGWASRLNTEAFF | TGCGCCAGCAGCTTGGGTGGGTGGGCCTCAAGATTGAACACTGAAGCTTTCTTT
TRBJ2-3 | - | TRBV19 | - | CASREDPGDTQYF | TGTGCCAGTAGAGAGGATCCGGGGGATACGCAGTATTTT
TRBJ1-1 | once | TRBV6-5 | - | CASTRDRGRPEAFF | TGTGCCAGCACCAGAGATCGGGGAAGGCCTGAAGCTTTCTTT
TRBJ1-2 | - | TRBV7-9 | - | CASSPAVVDGYTF | TGTGCCAGCAGCCCCGCGGTGGTGGATGGCTACACCTTC
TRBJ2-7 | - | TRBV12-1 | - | CASSSGTSGGRNEAEQYF | TGTGCCAGCAGCTCCGGGACTAGCGGCGGTCGAAATGAGGCCGAGCAGTACTTC
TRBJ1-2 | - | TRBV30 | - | CAWSPQGRGYTF | TGTGCCTGGAGTCCACAGGGACGAGGCTACACCTTC
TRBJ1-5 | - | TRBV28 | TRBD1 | CASSSNKGAGNQPQHF | TGTGCCAGCAGCTCAAATAAGGGGGCCGGGAATCAGCCCCAGCATTTT
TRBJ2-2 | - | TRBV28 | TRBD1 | CASSLRGRPNTGELFF | TGTGCCAGCAGTTTAAGGGGGCGCCCGAACACCGGGGAGCTGTTTTTT
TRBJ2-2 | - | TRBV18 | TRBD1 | CASALGQLNTGELFF | TGTGCCAGCGCATTGGGACAGCTGAACACCGGGGAGCTGTTTTTT
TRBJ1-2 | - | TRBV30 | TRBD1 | CAWEDRADYTF | TGTGCCTGGGAGGACAGGGCCGACTACACCTTC
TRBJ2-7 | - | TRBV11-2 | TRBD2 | CASSLGSGTSYEQYF | TGTGCCAGCAGCTTAGGTAGCGGGACCTCCTACGAGCAGTACTTC
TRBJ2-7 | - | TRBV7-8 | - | CASSPTGGRPLLIYEQYF | TGTGCCAGCAGCCCCACGGGCGGGCGCCCCCTTCTCATATACGAGCAGTACTTC
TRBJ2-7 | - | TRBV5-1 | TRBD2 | CASSLGTSGLEQYF | TGCGCCAGCAGCTTGGGGACTAGCGGACTCGAGCAGTACTTC
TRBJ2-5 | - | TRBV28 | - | CASSRGGLETQYF | TGTGCCAGCAGTCGCGGAGGGCTAGAGACCCAGTACTTC
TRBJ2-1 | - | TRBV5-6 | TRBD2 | CASSLMTSGSRNEQFF | TGTGCCAGCAGTCTCATGACTAGCGGGAGTAGGAATGAGCAGTTCTTC
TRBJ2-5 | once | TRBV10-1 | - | CASSTAEPQETQYF | TGCGCCAGTTCGACAGCCGAACCTCAAGAGACCCAGTACTTC
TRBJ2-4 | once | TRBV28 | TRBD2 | CASSPRLAGGALAKNIQYF | TGTGCCAGCAGTCCACGACTAGCGGGAGGGGCTCTAGCCAAAAACATTCAGTACTTC
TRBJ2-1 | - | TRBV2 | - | CASSFSGSSYNEQFF | TGTGCCAGCAGTTTTAGCGGTAGCTCCTACAATGAGCAGTTCTTC
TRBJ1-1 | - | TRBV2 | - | CASSVTDRLNTEAFF | TGTGCCAGCAGCGTTACCGACAGATTGAACACTGAAGCTTTCTTT
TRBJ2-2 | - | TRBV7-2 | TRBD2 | CASSASGRNTGELFF | TGTGCCAGCAGCGCTAGCGGGAGGAACACCGGGGAGCTGTTTTTT
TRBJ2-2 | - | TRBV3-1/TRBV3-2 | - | CASSQGGAGPTGELFF | TGTGCCAGCAGCCAAGGAGGGGCGGGGCCTACCGGGGAGCTGTTTTTT
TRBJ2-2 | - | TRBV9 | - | CASSVEGPGTGELFF | TGTGCCAGCAGCGTAGAGGGGCCGGGCACCGGGGAGCTGTTTTTT
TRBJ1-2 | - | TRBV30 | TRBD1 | CAWSQGARYGYTF | TGTGCCTGGAGTCAGGGGGCGAGGTATGGCTACACCTTC
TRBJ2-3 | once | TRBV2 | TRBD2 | CASSPSGRPTDTQYF | TGTGCCAGCAGTCCTAGCGGGAGGCCCACAGATACGCAGTATTTT
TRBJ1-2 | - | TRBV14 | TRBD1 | CASSAQDRATPGYTF | TGTGCCAGCAGCGCCCAAGACAGGGCCACGCCCGGCTACACCTTC
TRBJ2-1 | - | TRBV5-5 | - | CASSFSGSYNEQFF | TGTGCCAGCAGCTTTAGCGGTTCCTACAATGAGCAGTTCTTC
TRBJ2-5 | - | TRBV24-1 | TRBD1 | CATSDFGQGVFGETQYF | TGTGCCACCAGTGATTTTGGACAGGGGGTGTTCGGGGAGACCCAGTACTTC
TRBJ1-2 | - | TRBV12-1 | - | CASSFRGLNYGYTF | TGTGCCAGCAGCTTTAGGGGGCTCAACTATGGCTACACCTTC
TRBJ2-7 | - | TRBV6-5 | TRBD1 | CASSTPGQGTYEQYF | TGTGCCAGCAGTACCCCGGGACAGGGGACCTACGAGCAGTACTTC
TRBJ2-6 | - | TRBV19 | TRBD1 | CASHIRGTAGANVLTF | TGTGCCAGCCATATTAGGGGGACAGCCGGGGCCAACGTCCTGACTTTC
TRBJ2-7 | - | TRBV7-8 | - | CASSLRSSEQYF | TGTGCCAGCAGCCTACGTTCGAGCGAGCAGTACTTC
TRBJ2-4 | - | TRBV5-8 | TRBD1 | CASSLGDRGIQAKNIQYF | TGTGCCAGCAGCTTGGGAGACAGGGGGATCCAGGCCAAAAACATTCAGTACTTC
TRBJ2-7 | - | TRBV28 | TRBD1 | CASSLGTATSSYEQYF | TGTGCCAGCAGTTTAGGGACAGCTACTAGCTCCTACGAGCAGTACTTC
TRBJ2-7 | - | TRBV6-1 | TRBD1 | CASSEYPPGQGAYEQYF | TGTGCCAGCAGTGAATACCCCCCGGGACAGGGGGCCTACGAGCAGTACTTC